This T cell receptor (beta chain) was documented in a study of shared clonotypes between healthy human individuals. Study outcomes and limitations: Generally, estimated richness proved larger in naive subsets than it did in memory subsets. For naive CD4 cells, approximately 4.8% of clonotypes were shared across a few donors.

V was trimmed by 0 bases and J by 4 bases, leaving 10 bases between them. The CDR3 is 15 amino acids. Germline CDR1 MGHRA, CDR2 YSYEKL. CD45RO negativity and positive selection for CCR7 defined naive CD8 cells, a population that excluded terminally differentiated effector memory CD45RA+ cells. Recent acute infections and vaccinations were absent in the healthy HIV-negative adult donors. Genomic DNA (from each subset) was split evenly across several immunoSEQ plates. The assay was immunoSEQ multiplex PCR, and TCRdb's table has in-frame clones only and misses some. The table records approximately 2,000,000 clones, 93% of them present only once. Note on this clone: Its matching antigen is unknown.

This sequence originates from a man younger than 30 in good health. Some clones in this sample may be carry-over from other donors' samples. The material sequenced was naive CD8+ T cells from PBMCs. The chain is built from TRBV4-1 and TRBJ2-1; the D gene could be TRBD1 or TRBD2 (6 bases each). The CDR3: CASSQDRGGYNEQFF. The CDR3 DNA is TGCGCCAGCAGCCAAGACAGGGGAGGTTACAATGAGCAGTTCTTC.